A single sample gave rise to the 15 T cell receptor beta chains below, sequenced in a study of Graves' ophthalmopathy and Graves' hyperthyroidism. Researchers took RNA transcripts and amplified TCR beta CDR3 regions from them. In the first round, RT-PCR was carried out with HTBI primers, and a multiplex PCR formed the second round. TCRdb redid the calling of the multiplex PCR reads with MiXCR, one entry per CDR3 protein. The data show about 400,000 distinct CDR3 sequences, about 16% seen once. The sample was peripheral blood. Every receptor here comes from a woman under 30 with Graves' ophthalmopathy.

This clonotype was found many times. The chain employs TRBV6-2 or TRBV6-3 and TRBJ2-7; TRBD1 matches 10 bases. The CDR3 sequence is 13 residues long. Germline trimming cut 1 base from V and 7 bases from J; bases unmatched to any gene: 1. The germline CDR1 and CDR2 sequences are MNHEY and SVGEGT. CDR3 in amino acids: CASSYLDRGEQYF. The CDR3, as DNA: TGTGCCAGCAGTTACTTGGACAGGGGGGAGCAGTACTTC.

V and J are TRBV12-3 or TRBV12-4 and TRBJ2-5; maybe TRBD1 (6 bases). With 3 bases removed from V and 3 bases from J, the gap between germline ends came to 8 bases. CDR3 length: 13 amino acids. CDR3 protein: CASSFGQKETQYF. The CDR3 nucleotides are TGTGCCAGCAGTTTCGGACAGAAAGAGACCCAGTACTTC.

This clonotype was seen a handful of times. The chain uses TRBV19 and TRBJ2-2; tentative D call: TRBD1 (7 bases). This CDR3 has 16 residues. With 5 bases removed from V and 3 bases from J, the gap between germline ends came to 16 bases. Per germline, CDR1 LNHDA and CDR2 SQIVND (reference sequence). The CDR3 reads CASSYPEGADTGELFF. The CDR3 bases are TGTGCCAGTAGTTACCCGGAGGGGGCGGACACCGGGGAGCTGTTTTTT.

This clonotype has at least ten counts. The V and J genes are TRBV5-6 and TRBJ1-2, with D tentatively TRBD1 (5 bases). Germline loops: CDR1 SGHDT, CDR2 YYEEEE. V was pared by 3 bases and J by 6 bases, with 18 bases between. The CDR3 is 15 residues long. CDR3: CASSSRPDGGDGYTF. DNA for the CDR3: TGTGCCAGCAGCTCCCGCCCTGACGGAGGGGATGGCTACACCTTC.

This clonotype was recorded many times. The V call is TRBV7-2, the J call TRBJ1-1, with TRBD1 identical over 8 bases. Germline lookup yields CDR1 SGHTA and CDR2 FQGNSA. V lost 4 bases to trimming and J lost 6 bases; unmatched junction nucleotides: 7. This CDR3 contains 14 residues. The CDR3 DNA follows: TGTGCCAGCAGCTCCCAACAGGGGGGGCCTGAAGCTTTCTTT. This translates into CASSSQQGGPEAFF. Full variable domain (missing parts from reference TRBV7-2 and TRBJ1-1): GAGVSQSPSNKVTEKGKDVELRCDPISGHTALYWYRQSLGQGLEFLIYFQGNSAPDKSGLPSDRFSAERTGGSVSTLTIQRTQQEDSAVYLCASSSQQGGPEAFFGQGTRLTVV.

This clonotype was seen ten or more times. V and J are TRBV6-1 and TRBJ2-2; 11 positions agree with TRBD2. The CDR3 length is 15 residues. Unmatched junction bases numbered 5, after V lost 3 bases and J lost 8 bases. Germline V lookup: CDR1 MNHNS, CDR2 SASEGT. CDR3 DNA sequence: TGTGCCAGCAGTGAGCTAGCGGGGGGAAAAGGGGAGCTGTTTTTT. Its translation: CASSELAGGKGELFF.

This clonotype was counted at least ten times. The V gene is TRBV6-2 or TRBV6-3, the J gene TRBJ1-6; D remains unclear. Germline V gene lookup returns CDR1 MNHEY and CDR2 SVGEGT. The CDR3 has 13 residues. V lost 2 bases to trimming and J lost 9 bases, with 8 bases between them. CDR3 protein: CASSYTVGSPLHF. The CDR3 region has the DNA TGTGCCAGCAGTTACACGGTTGGTTCACCCCTCCACTTT.

This clonotype was found many times. The chain links TRBV28 to TRBJ1-3; no clear D gene. Trimming pared 3 bases from V and 0 bases from J, leaving 12 bases between. Germline CDR1 and CDR2: MDHEN and SYDVKM. The CDR3 is 16 amino acids. CDR3 sequence reads: CASSFVQWGSGNTIYF. DNA for the CDR3: TGTGCCAGCAGTTTCGTCCAGTGGGGCTCTGGAAACACCATATATTTT. The whole variable domain, filled in from reference TRBV28 and TRBJ1-3, reads DVKVTQSSRYLVKRTGEKVFLECVQDMDHENMFWYRQDPGLGLRLIYFSYDVKMKEKGDIPEGYSVSREKKERFSLILESASTNQTSMYLCASSFVQWGSGNTIYFGEGSWLTVV.

The chain recombines TRBV12-3 or TRBV12-4 with TRBJ1-1; D is undetermined. V was clipped by 7 bases and J by 8 bases, with 14 bases between them. The length of the CDR3 is 12 residues. The DNA of the CDR3 is TGTGCCAGCAACGAAGACGGCCCCGAAGCTTTCTTT. The encoded protein is CASNEDGPEAFF.

This clonotype was counted at least ten times. The V gene is TRBV28, the J gene TRBJ2-7; D is perhaps TRBD1 (7 bases). CDR3 size: 14 residues. The germline V gene has CDR1 MDHEN and CDR2 SYDVKM. Trimming cost V 2 bases and J 4 bases, with 12 bases left between them. CDR3 sequence reads: CASSLAGQHYEQYF. The DNA for the CDR3 is TGTGCCAGCAGTTTAGCGGGACAGCATTACGAGCAGTACTTC.

This clonotype was counted at least ten times. The chain is built from TRBV28 and TRBJ1-2; perhaps TRBD1 as D (6 bases). Per germline, CDR1 MDHEN and CDR2 SYDVKM. The CDR3 contains 16 residues. The V end was cut by 2 bases, the J end by 4 bases, with 17 bases between. The chain's CDR3 is CASSLNPQGLGYGYTF. Here the CDR3 DNA reads TGTGCCAGCAGTTTAAACCCGCAGGGGCTGGGCTATGGCTACACCTTC.

This clonotype was counted ten times or more. The chain couples TRBV11-2 to TRBJ1-2, with 7 bases matching TRBD1. J lost 7 bases, V lost 5 bases, and 16 bases had no gene match. The CDR3 covers 16 residues. The germline V gene encodes CDR1 SGHAT and CDR2 FQNNGV. The CDR3: CASSAIPGGLQGGYTF. The CDR3 nucleotides are TGTGCCAGCAGCGCCATCCCAGGGGGGCTCCAGGGTGGCTACACCTTC.

This clonotype came up many times. V is TRBV19 and J is TRBJ2-5, with a weak D call TRBD2 (5 bases). Trimming took off 2 bases at V and 3 bases at J, with 10 bases between the two ends. CDR3 length: 14 amino acids. Germline V lookup: CDR1 LNHDA, CDR2 SQIVND (reference sequence). This CDR3 reads CASSIRGREETQYF. The DNA of the CDR3 is TGTGCCAGTAGTATAAGAGGGCGGGAAGAGACCCAGTACTTC.

The sample holds many counts of this clonotype. This chain joins TRBV12-3 or TRBV12-4 and TRBJ2-2; D remains ambiguous. The CDR3 covers 13 residues. Trimming pared 6 bases from V and 0 bases from J, leaving 5 bases between. The CDR3 reads CASRTSNTGELFF. CDR3 nucleotide sequence: TGTGCCAGCAGAACCTCGAACACCGGGGAGCTGTTTTTT.

This clonotype was observed many times. The rearrangement joins TRBV24-1 to TRBJ2-5, with D tentatively TRBD2 (6 bases). The CDR3 runs 17 residues. Trimming stripped 9 bases from V and 2 bases from J, with 24 bases between. Looked up from germline, CDR1 is KGHDR and CDR2 is SFDVKD. CDR3 bases: TGTGCCACCTGGGGGGAGGTAAGACCGGGACCGCAAGAGACCCAGTACTTC. Protein product: CATWGEVRPGPQETQYF.